This T cell receptor (beta chain) was documented in a study of T cells after posttransplantation cyclophosphamide (dated by TCRdb to 2016 to 2017). For context, the study as a whole: T cell repertoire reconstitution was tracked by TRB sequencing after myeloablative bone marrow transplantation in which posttransplantation cyclophosphamide was used as GVHD prophylaxis. TRA and TRB clonality were tightly correlated in about ten samples, so subsequent TCR analyses focused on TRB only. Antigen receptor sequencing was done on samples from roughly 38 PTCy-treated patients and from more than 15 related bone marrow donors of those patients. In 3 patients, TRB sequencing was also performed on up to roughly 3 more blood samples taken 2 to 5.2 years after transplant, and in 4 patients, pretransplant blood was also TRB-sequenced. TRB sequencing was performed on blood from all 30 or so PTCy patients with 1-year posttransplant specimens. Public TRB sequences were queried against a database of over 3,500 sequences associated with responses to pathogens, tumor antigens, self-antigens and alloantigens.

Peripheral blood samples were provided by related bone marrow donors on the day of marrow donation. Peripheral blood and bone marrow mononuclear cells were isolated by Ficoll-Hypaque density centrifugation and were cryopreserved. Concerning this clone: Its target antigen remains unknown. No base quality information exists; no much larger clone differs at one position.

Genomic DNA was used for TRB sequencing, which was performed with the immunoSEQ assay at survey resolution or with the hsTCRB kit. Per the source publication's procedure: The immunoSEQ software was used for initial read processing, and the LymphoSeq R package was used for repertoire analyses. Clonality was computed as 1 minus normalized Shannon entropy, and a Gini coefficient was also calculated for each TRB dataset. To infer phenotypes in unsorted samples, TRB sequences from sorted subsets of the recipient or donor were mapped onto the unsorted samples of the same recipient. TCRdb limited this immuneACCESS table to in-frame rearrangements with V and J called. A share of clones is missing; checked studies link under half to unresolved V genes, and the rest is unexplained. That table furnishes V, J and clone size, whereas the DNA furnished D and trimming. This sample holds over 35,000 clones in total, without any singletons. In total, the top ten clones hold about 2.3% of the sample.

In the germline V gene, CDR1 corresponds to MGHDK and CDR2 to SYGVNS. V gives up 1 base and J gives up 4 bases, and the segment between their germline ends measures 13 bases. The CDR3 numbers 15 residues from cysteine through phenylalanine. The read is trimmed to its CDR3 DNA, 45 bases read in frame from base 1. General study outcomes and caveats: The TRB repertoires of T cells infiltrating skin or GI tract showed only limited overlap with the TRB repertoires of T cells in blood. Donor-recipient similarity was low at 1-2 months but rose over the first year, and later blood repertoires were often dominated by donor CD8+ memory clones. Across roughly 40 patients, recipient CMV seropositivity and CMV reactivation were highly associated with TRB clonality; PTCy diversity was similar to CNI/methotrexate controls.

This clonotype was sampled from a man aged 35 to 55 in good health, CMV-negative, and a related stem cell transplant donor. The sample taken for sequencing was PBMCs. The receptor chain draws on TRBV25-1 and TRBJ1-1; 6 matching bases give a weak D call of TRBD1. The CDR3 reads CASSEFGGPSTEAFF. The sequenced DNA is TGTGCCAGCAGTGAATTCGGGGGGCCGAGCACTGAAGCTTTCTTT.